This note documents a single T cell receptor beta chain sequence. These data originate in a study of blood T cell repertoires in COVID-19. Study context: PBMCs, B-cell-depleted T cells, or T cells were the source of the cDNA or gDNA that made up the material.

Produced via immunoSEQ multiplex PCR; TCRdb's table is partial and in-frame only. The sample records roughly 230,000 clones, about 80% being singletons. V was shortened by 0 bases and J by 2 bases, with 12 bases between the two germline ends. CDR1 is SGHRS, CDR2 YFSETQ, per germline. This CDR3 spans 16 amino acids. The TCR originated in a woman between 50 and 59 years old with acute or convalescent COVID-19. Sequencing was done on a sample of peripheral blood. The genes are TRBV5-1 and TRBJ1-3, with D perhaps matching TRBD1 (5 bases). CDR3 sequence reads: CASSLAGGSAGNTIYF. CDR3 DNA: TGCGCCAGCAGCTTGGCCGGGGGGTCGGCTGGAAACACCATATATTTT.